This TCR beta chain originates from a study of blood T cell repertoires in COVID-19. Across the whole study: Some COVID-19 samples were acute and others convalescent; all came from the United States, Italy and Spain.

The data were produced by immunoSEQ multiplex PCR, yet TCRdb's version contains in-frame clones alone and is incomplete. The profile shows about 210,000 clones, around 83% of them singletons. V was trimmed by 0 bases and J by 3 bases, leaving 9 bases between them. This CDR3 is 14 amino acids long. Germline CDR1 is MNHNS and CDR2 is SASEGT. This TCR was sampled from a man aged 50 to 59 with active or convalescent COVID-19. The rearrangement uses TRBV6-1 and TRBJ2-7; a possible D gene is TRBD2 (5 bases). Sample: peripheral blood. DNA for the CDR3: TGTGCCAGCAGTGAAGCGGAGGACCTCTACGAGCAGTACTTC. As protein: CASSEAEDLYEQYF.